The sequence of this TCR beta chain was determined in a study of blood T cell repertoires in COVID-19. Across the study: The cDNA or gDNA used as material had been derived from T cells, B-cell-depleted T cells, or PBMCs.

This CDR3 spans 16 amino acids. The V and J ends lost 0 bases and 7 bases respectively, with 15 bases between them. CDR1 is MGHRA, CDR2 YSYEKL, per germline. The method was immunoSEQ multiplex PCR; TCRdb's version includes in-frame clones alone and lacks a portion of them. The sample yields 75,000 to 100,000 clones, around 86% seen once. V usage is TRBV4-1 and J usage is TRBJ1-4; tentative D call: TRBD1 (6 bases). The sample was peripheral blood. The source is a woman aged 80 or older with acute or convalescent COVID-19. The CDR3 sequence: CASSQDGGAQGEKLFF. The DNA for the CDR3 is TGCGCCAGCAGCCAAGATGGGGGGGCCCAGGGTGAAAAACTGTTTTTT.